A single sample is the source of the 4 T cell receptor beta chains below, sequenced in a study of T cells and Merkel cell carcinoma outcomes. The table came from immunoSEQ multiplex PCR; TCRdb's copy has only in-frame clones and leaves some out. The profile shows over 7,500 clones, around four fifths of them singletons. Sample: tumor tissue from Merkel cell carcinoma. These receptors were obtained from a human donor with Merkel cell carcinoma.

The gene calls are TRBV18 and TRBJ1-2, with D perhaps matching TRBD1 (5 bases). The V end was cut by 6 bases, the J end by 5 bases, with 13 bases between. Germline CDR1 KGHSH, CDR2 LQKENI. The CDR3 totals 13 residues. The DNA for the CDR3 is TGTGCCAGCTCGCCCGAGACAGCTTATGGCTACACCTTC. Translating gives CASSPETAYGYTF. Complete variable domain (other parts from reference TRBV18 and TRBJ1-2): NAGVMQNPRHLVRRRGQEARLRCSPMKGHSHVYWYRQLPEEGLKFMVYLQKENIIDESGMPKERFSAEFPKEGPSILRIQQVVRGDSAAYFCASSPETAYGYTFGSGTRLTVV.

The rearrangement joins TRBV4-2 to TRBJ2-3; 13 bases are a match to TRBD2. V shed 4 bases, J shed 4 bases, and the junction held 5 bases outside the gene matches. The CDR3 extends over 16 amino acids. Germline V lookup: CDR1 LGHNA, CDR2 YNFKEQ. The CDR3 region is CASSPWTSGGADTQYF. CDR3 coding DNA: TGTGCCAGCAGCCCCTGGACTAGCGGGGGCGCAGATACGCAGTATTTT.

The rearrangement uses TRBV2 and TRBJ1-2, with unresolved D. Germline-derived CDR1 and CDR2 are SNHLY and FYNNEI. Deletions cut 3 bases from V and 4 bases from J, with 6 bases between. The CDR3 is 12 residues long. The CDR3 loop is CASSDPGYGYTF. In DNA, the CDR3 is TGTGCCAGCAGTGATCCGGGCTATGGCTACACCTTC.

The gene calls are TRBV28 and TRBJ1-1; the match to TRBD1 covers 8 bases. The CDR3 has 15 residues. The trim removed 6 bases at V and 11 bases at J, leaving 17 bases unmatched. From germline, CDR1 is MDHEN and CDR2 SYDVKM. The CDR3 region is CASSPFHTGQGGAFF. The CDR3, as DNA: TGTGCCAGCAGCCCTTTCCATACTGGACAGGGAGGGGCTTTCTTT.